This T cell receptor beta chain was profiled in a study of blood T cell repertoires in COVID-19. Looking at the study overall: The study drew acute and convalescent COVID-19 samples from the United States, Italy and Spain. In each case, the material was cDNA or gDNA derived from T cells, B-cell-depleted T cells, or PBMCs.

The CDR3 covers 14 residues. CDR1 and CDR2 (germline): SEHNR, FQNEAQ (reference sequence). Unmatched junction bases numbered 5, after V lost 3 bases and J lost 6 bases. In the original analysis: Researchers report that nucleated cell counts were estimated from reference gene primer amplification. This table comes from immunoSEQ multiplex PCR, and its TCRdb copy is limited to in-frame clones, with some not included. V, J and clone size were drawn from that table, and D and trimming were deduced from the DNA. The data contain about 150,000 clones, more than 80% of them seen just once; the ten biggest clones take up about 15%.

This sequence originates from a middle-aged woman with acute or convalescent COVID-19. The sequenced material came from peripheral blood. The gene calls are TRBV7-9 and TRBJ1-5, with TRBD1 matching over 7 bases. The CDR3 here is CASSFEGDSQPQHF. The DNA of the CDR3 is TGTGCCAGCAGCTTCGAAGGGGACAGTCAGCCCCAGCATTTT. The whole variable domain, remainder taken from reference TRBV7-9 and TRBJ1-5, is DTGVSQNPRHKITKRGQNVTFRCDPISEHNRLYWYRQTLGQGPEFLTYFQNEAQLEKSRLLSDRFSAERPKGSFSTLEIQRTEQGDSAMYLCASSFEGDSQPQHFGDGTRLSIL.